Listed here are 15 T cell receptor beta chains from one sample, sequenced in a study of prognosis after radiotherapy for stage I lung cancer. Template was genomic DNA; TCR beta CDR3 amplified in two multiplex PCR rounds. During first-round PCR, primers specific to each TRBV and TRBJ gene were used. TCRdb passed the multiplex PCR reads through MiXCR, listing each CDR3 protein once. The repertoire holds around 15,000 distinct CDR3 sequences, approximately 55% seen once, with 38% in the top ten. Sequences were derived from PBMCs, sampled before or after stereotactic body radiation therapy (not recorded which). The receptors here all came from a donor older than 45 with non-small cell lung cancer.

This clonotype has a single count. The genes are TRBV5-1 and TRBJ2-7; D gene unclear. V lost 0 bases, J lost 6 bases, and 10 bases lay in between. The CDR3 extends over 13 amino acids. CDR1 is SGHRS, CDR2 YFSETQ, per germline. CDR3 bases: TGCGCCAGCAGCTTGGCCGGCATGTCCGAGCAGTACTTC. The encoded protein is CASSLAGMSEQYF.

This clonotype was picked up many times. CDR3 nucleotides: TGTGCCAGCAGCTTTGTGGAGACAGGTGAAGCTTTCTTT. Protein sequence: CASSFVETGEAFF. This chain connects TRBV7-9 to TRBJ1-1, with D maybe TRBD1 (6 bases). The CDR3 sequence is 13 residues long. V lost 3 bases, J lost 7 bases, and 12 bases lay in between. Per germline, CDR1 SEHNR and CDR2 FQNEAQ (reference sequence).

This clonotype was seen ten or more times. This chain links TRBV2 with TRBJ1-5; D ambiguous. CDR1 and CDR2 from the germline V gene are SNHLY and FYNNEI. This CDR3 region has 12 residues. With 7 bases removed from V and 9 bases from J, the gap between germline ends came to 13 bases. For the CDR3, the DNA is TGTGCCAGCACTGCGGAGGGTTGGCCCCAGCATTTT. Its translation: CASTAEGWPQHF.

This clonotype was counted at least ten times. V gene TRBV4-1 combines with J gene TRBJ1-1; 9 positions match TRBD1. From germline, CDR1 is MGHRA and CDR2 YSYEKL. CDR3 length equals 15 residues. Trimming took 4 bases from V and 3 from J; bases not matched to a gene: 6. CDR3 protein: CASSLKTGGDTEAFF. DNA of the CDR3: TGCGCCAGCAGCCTTAAGACAGGGGGGGACACTGAAGCTTTCTTT.

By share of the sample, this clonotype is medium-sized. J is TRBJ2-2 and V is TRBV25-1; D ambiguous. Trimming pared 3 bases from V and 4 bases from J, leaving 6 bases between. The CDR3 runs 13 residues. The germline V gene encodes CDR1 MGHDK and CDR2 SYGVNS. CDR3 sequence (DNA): TGTGCCAGCAGTGATGCGATCACCGGGGAGCTGTTTTTT. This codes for CASSDAITGELFF.

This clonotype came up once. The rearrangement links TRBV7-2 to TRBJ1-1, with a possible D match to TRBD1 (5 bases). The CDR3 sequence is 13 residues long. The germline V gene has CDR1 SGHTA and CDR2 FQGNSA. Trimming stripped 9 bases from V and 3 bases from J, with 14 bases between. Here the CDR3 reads CASTPGAYTEAFF. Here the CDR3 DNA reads TGTGCCAGTACGCCTGGGGCGTACACTGAAGCTTTCTTT.

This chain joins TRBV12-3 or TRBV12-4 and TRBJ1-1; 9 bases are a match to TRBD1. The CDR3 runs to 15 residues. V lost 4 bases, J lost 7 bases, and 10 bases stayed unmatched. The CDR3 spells CASSSDGQGISEAFF. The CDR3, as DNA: TGTGCCAGCAGTTCGGACGGACAGGGGATAAGTGAAGCTTTCTTT.

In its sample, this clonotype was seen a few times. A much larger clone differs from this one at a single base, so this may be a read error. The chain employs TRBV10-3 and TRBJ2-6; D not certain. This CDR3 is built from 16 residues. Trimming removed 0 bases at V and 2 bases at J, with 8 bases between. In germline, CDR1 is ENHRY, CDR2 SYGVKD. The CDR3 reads CAISESHGPGANVLTF. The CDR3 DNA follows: TGTGCCATCAGTGAGTCGCATGGCCCTGGGGCCAACGTCCTGACTTTC.

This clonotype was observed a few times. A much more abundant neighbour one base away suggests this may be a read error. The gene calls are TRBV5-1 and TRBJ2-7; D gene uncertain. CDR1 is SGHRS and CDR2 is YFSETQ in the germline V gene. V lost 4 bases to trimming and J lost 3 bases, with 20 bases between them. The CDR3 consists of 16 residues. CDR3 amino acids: CASSPSSTSSFYEQYF. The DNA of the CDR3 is TGCGCCAGCAGCCCGTCCAGTACCTCAAGCTTCTACGAGCAGTACTTC.

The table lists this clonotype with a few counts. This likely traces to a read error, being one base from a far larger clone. The CDR3 DNA sequence: TGTGCCAGCAGCCCAACGCCGGTTCACCACATGAACACTGAAGCTTTCTTT. Its protein is CASSPTPVHHMNTEAFF. The chain employs TRBV6-4 and TRBJ1-1; D is uncertain. The germline CDR1 and CDR2 sequences are MRHNA and SNTAGT. The CDR3 has 17 residues. Trimming shortened V by 6 bases and J by 0 bases, and 20 bases separated the two germline ends.

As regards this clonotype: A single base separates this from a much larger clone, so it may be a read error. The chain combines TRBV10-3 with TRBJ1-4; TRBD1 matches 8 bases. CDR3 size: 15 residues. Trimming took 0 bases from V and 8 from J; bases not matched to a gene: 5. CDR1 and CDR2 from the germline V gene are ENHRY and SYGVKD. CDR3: CAISESTGEGEKLFF. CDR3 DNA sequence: TGTGCCATCAGTGAGTCGACAGGGGAGGGGGAAAAACTGTTTTTT.

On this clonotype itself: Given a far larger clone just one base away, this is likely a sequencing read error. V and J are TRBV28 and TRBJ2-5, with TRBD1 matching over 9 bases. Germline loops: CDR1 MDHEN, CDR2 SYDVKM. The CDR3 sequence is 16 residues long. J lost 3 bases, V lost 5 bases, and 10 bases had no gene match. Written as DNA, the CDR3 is TGTGCCAGCAGTGTGGGGACAGGGAGGGGAAAAGAGACCCAGTACTTC. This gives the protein CASSVGTGRGKETQYF.

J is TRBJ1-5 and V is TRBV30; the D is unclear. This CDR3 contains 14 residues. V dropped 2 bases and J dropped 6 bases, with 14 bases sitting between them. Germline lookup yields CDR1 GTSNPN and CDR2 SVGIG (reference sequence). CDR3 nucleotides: TGTGCCTGGAGTCTTTTGACGGGGTGTCAGCCCCAGCATTTT. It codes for CAWSLLTGCQPQHF.

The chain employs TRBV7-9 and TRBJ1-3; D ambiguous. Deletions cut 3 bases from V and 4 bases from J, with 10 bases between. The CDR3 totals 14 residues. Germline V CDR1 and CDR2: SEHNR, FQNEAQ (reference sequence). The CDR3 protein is CASSFQILGNTIYF. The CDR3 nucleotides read TGTGCCAGCAGCTTCCAGATCTTGGGAAACACCATATATTTT.

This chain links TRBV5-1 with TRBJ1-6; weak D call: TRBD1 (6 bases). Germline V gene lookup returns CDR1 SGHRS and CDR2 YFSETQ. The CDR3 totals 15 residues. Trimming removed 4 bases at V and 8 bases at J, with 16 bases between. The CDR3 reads CASSKGQILDSPLHF. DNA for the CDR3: TGCGCCAGCAGCAAAGGACAGATTTTGGATTCACCCCTCCACTTT.